Below, 22 T cell receptor beta chains from the same sample are listed, as sequenced in a study of neurological immune-mediated disorders. TCRdb passed the 5' RACE reads through MiXCR, listing each CDR3 protein once. This sample yields more than 55,000 distinct CDR3 sequences, of which approximately 25% are seen a single time; 3.5% to 5.5% belongs to the top ten. Time point here: technical triplicate 2. The sequenced material came from PBMCs. These receptors were collected from a man in his sixties with HTLV-1-associated myelopathy (HAM/TSP).

Ten or more counts support this clonotype. CDR3 loop: CSASQTSGAGNTQYF. CDR3 DNA: TGCAGTGCTAGCCAAACTAGCGGGGCGGGGAATACGCAGTATTTT. The V gene is TRBV20-1, the J gene TRBJ2-3, with 10 bases identical to TRBD2. The CDR3 runs 15 residues. The V segment lost 3 bases and the J segment 7 bases; nucleotides outside the gene matches: 10. Germline CDR1 is DFQATT and CDR2 is SNEGSKA (reference sequence).

This clonotype was observed at least ten times. V usage is TRBV5-1 and J usage is TRBJ2-7; possible D gene TRBD2, 6 bases. Per the germline V gene, CDR1 is SGHRS and CDR2 is YFSETQ. The CDR3 has 14 residues. The germline V and J ends were trimmed by 0 bases and 7 bases, with 14 bases remaining between them. CDR3 residues: CASSLVRGLGEQYF. The CDR3 coding sequence is TGCGCCAGCAGCTTGGTCCGGGGGTTGGGGGAGCAGTACTTC.

This sequence joins TRBV3-1 and TRBJ2-2, with D unclear. Germline lookup yields CDR1 LGHDT and CDR2 YNNKEL (reference sequence). Trimming cost V 8 bases and J 1 base, with 8 bases left between them. CDR3 length: 13 amino acids. CDR3 in DNA: TGTGCCAGCTACGCCAAGAACACCGGGGAGCTGTTTTTT. This codes for CASYAKNTGELFF.

This clonotype was recorded many times. V is TRBV5-1 and J is TRBJ2-1; 7 bases align to TRBD1. V gave up 1 base and J gave up 5 bases; unmatched junction bases: 6. The CDR3 covers 15 residues. Germline V gene lookup returns CDR1 SGHRS and CDR2 YFSETQ. The CDR3 loop reads CASSLTGEVHNEQFF. CDR3 coding DNA: TGCGCCAGCAGCTTGACAGGGGAAGTCCACAATGAGCAGTTCTTC.

J is TRBJ2-6 and V is TRBV11-2; possibly TRBD2 for D (5 bases). The CDR3 is 21 amino acids. The germline V and J ends were trimmed by 5 bases and 0 bases, with 26 bases remaining between them. Germline CDR1 and CDR2: SGHAT and FQNNGV. The CDR3 nucleotides are TGTGCCAGCAGCCTAGCTAACCCCGGGTACCAATTTGTCTCTGGGGCCAACGTCCTGACTTTC. This sequence encodes CASSLANPGYQFVSGANVLTF.

This clonotype was seen many times. The chain links TRBV9 to TRBJ2-1, with D tentatively TRBD2 (5 bases). Germline CDR1 reads SGDLS; CDR2 reads YYNGEE. Trimming removed 0 bases at V and 5 bases at J, with 9 bases between. This CDR3 spans 14 amino acids. The CDR3 region is CASSVGDYDNEQFF. Here the CDR3 DNA reads TGTGCCAGCAGCGTAGGAGACTATGACAATGAGCAGTTCTTC. Full variable domain (outside the CDR3, taken from reference TRBV9 and TRBJ2-1): DSGVTQTPKHLITATGQRVTLRCSPRSGDLSVYWYQQSLDQGLQFLIQYYNGEERAKGNILERFSAQQFPDLHSELNLSSLELGDSALYFCASSVGDYDNEQFFGPGTRLTVL.

This clonotype was seen at least ten times. This chain links TRBV5-1 with TRBJ2-1, with 7 bases fitting TRBD1. V dropped 1 base and J dropped 8; count of bases not matched to a gene: 21. The germline V gene encodes CDR1 SGHRS and CDR2 YFSETQ. The CDR3 totals 19 residues. The CDR3: CASSLFGGISGTVVDEQFF. The CDR3 bases are TGCGCCAGCAGCTTGTTCGGCGGAATATCCGGGACAGTCGTCGATGAGCAGTTCTTC. Supplemented by reference TRBV5-1 and TRBJ2-1, the full variable domain reads KAGVTQTPRYLIKTRGQQVTLSCSPISGHRSVSWYQQTPGQGLQFLFEYFSETQRNKGNFPGRFSGRQFSNSRSEMNVSTLELGDSALYLCASSLFGGISGTVVDEQFFGPGTRLTVL.

In its sample, this clonotype was seen many times. The chain recombines TRBV6-4 with TRBJ2-1, with 9 nucleotides matching TRBD1. The V and J ends lost 10 bases and 7 bases, in that order; junction bases with no gene match: 2. CDR3 length: 11 residues. Looked up from germline, CDR1 is MRHNA and CDR2 is SNTAGT. The CDR3 is CAKGTGNEQFF. CDR3 in DNA: TGTGCCAAGGGGACAGGGAATGAGCAGTTCTTC.

In its sample, this clonotype ranks as medium-sized. The J gene is TRBJ2-5, the V gene TRBV5-5; 7 bases line up with TRBD1. The germline V gene encodes CDR1 SGHKS and CDR2 YYEKEE (reference sequence). V lost 0 bases, J lost 2 bases, and 4 bases stayed unmatched. The CDR3 sequence is 15 residues long. CDR3 DNA sequence: TGTGCCAGCAGCTTGGACAGGGGAGCTCAAGAGACCCAGTACTTC. Amino acids: CASSLDRGAQETQYF. The full variable domain, with the rest looked up from reference TRBV5-5 and TRBJ2-5, is DAGVTQSPTHLIKTRGQQVTLRCSPISGHKSVSWYQQVLGQGPQFIFQYYEKEERGRGNFPDRFSARQFPNYSSELNVNALLLGDSALYLCASSLDRGAQETQYFGPGTRLLVL.

This chain uses TRBV4-1 with TRBJ1-4; D not resolved. Germline V gene lookup returns CDR1 MGHRA and CDR2 YSYEKL. The CDR3 is 11 residues long. Between the trimmed V and J ends, which lost 7 bases and 8 bases, there was a span of 8 bases. This CDR3 reads CASKELEKLFF. CDR3 sequence (DNA): TGCGCCAGCAAGGAATTGGAAAAACTGTTTTTT.

In this sample, this clonotype turned up many times. The V and J genes are TRBV6-2 or TRBV6-3 and TRBJ2-1; no firm D call. Per the germline V gene, CDR1 is MNHEY and CDR2 is SVGEGT. V was cut by 7 bases and J by 0 bases, with 10 bases left in between. The CDR3 length is 14 residues. The CDR3 nucleotides read TGTGCCAGCACGGCACCCTCCTCCTACAATGAGCAGTTCTTC. This codes for CASTAPSSYNEQFF.

The CDR3 coding sequence is TGCAGCGTTGTCTTGGACAGCACCGGGGAGCTGTTTTTT. This translates into CSVVLDSTGELFF. The rearrangement links TRBV29-1 to TRBJ2-2, with D maybe TRBD1 (6 bases). Trimming stripped 4 bases from V and 4 bases from J, with 10 bases between. The CDR3 consists of 13 residues. Germline loops: CDR1 SQVTM, CDR2 ANQGSEA.

This clonotype has a count of ten or more. V usage is TRBV7-9 and J usage is TRBJ2-1, with 8 nucleotides matching TRBD2. Per germline, CDR1 SEHNR and CDR2 FQNEAQ (reference sequence). The CDR3 covers 22 residues. V dropped 5 bases and J dropped 4; count of bases not matched to a gene: 28. The CDR3 DNA follows: TGTGCCAGCAGCCCGATCGAGGGCCAACCCCTAGTAGCGGGAACTCCTTACAATGAGCAGTTCTTC. It is translated as CASSPIEGQPLVAGTPYNEQFF.

This clonotype was recorded a few times. J is TRBJ2-1 and V is TRBV5-4; D is possibly TRBD1 or TRBD2 (6 bases each). V lost 1 base to trimming and J lost 1 base, with 9 bases between them. Per the germline V gene, CDR1 is SGHNT and CDR2 is YYREEE (reference sequence). The length of the CDR3 is 15 residues. Here the CDR3 reads CASSLKGGSYNEQFF. The DNA for the CDR3 is TGTGCCAGCAGCTTGAAGGGGGGATCCTACAATGAGCAGTTCTTC.

This clonotype was observed at least ten times. This chain joins TRBV5-1 and TRBJ2-3, with D maybe TRBD1 (5 bases). This CDR3 comprises 14 residues. Germline V CDR1 and CDR2: SGHRS, YFSETQ. V lost 5 bases and J 0 bases, leaving 10 bases between the germline ends. The CDR3 coding sequence is TGCGCCAGCAGATCAAGGACAAGCACAGATACGCAGTATTTT. Protein sequence: CASRSRTSTDTQYF.

Ten or more counts support this clonotype. The rearrangement joins TRBV20-1 to TRBJ2-5, with 15 bases identical to TRBD2. The trim removed 6 bases at V and 5 bases at J, leaving 7 bases unmatched. Germline V CDR1 and CDR2: DFQATT, SNEGSKA (reference sequence). The CDR3 has 15 amino acids. The CDR3 coding sequence is TGCAGTGCATGGACTAGCGGGAGGGCCAGTGAGACCCAGTACTTC. It codes for CSAWTSGRASETQYF.

This clonotype was counted many times. This chain uses TRBV5-1 with TRBJ2-7, with 8 bases identical to TRBD2. CDR3 length: 15 amino acids. J was trimmed by 2 bases and V by 0 bases; bases with no gene match: 4. Germline CDR1 and CDR2: SGHRS and YFSETQ. Here the CDR3 reads CASSLGSGRPYEQYF. The CDR3 DNA is TGCGCCAGCAGCTTGGGAAGCGGGAGACCCTACGAGCAGTACTTC.

There are many counts of this clonotype. The rearrangement joins TRBV5-1 to TRBJ2-1, with D perhaps assigned TRBD1 or TRBD2 (5 bases each). CDR1 is SGHRS and CDR2 is YFSETQ in the germline V gene. V dropped 3 bases and J dropped 1 base, with 14 bases sitting between them. This CDR3 is 16 amino acids long. The CDR3 sequence: CASSSQGTNSYNEQFF. The CDR3, as DNA: TGCGCCAGCAGCTCCCAAGGGACGAATTCCTACAATGAGCAGTTCTTC.

This clonotype was found many times. This chain connects TRBV5-1 to TRBJ2-7, with 12 bases lining up with TRBD1. Looked up from germline, CDR1 is SGHRS and CDR2 is YFSETQ. V lost 1 base and J lost 5; bases outside the gene matches: 4. CDR3 length: 15 amino acids. As DNA, the CDR3 is TGCGCCAGCAGCTTGTGGGGACAGGGGGCGAACGAGCAGTACTTC. Translation: CASSLWGQGANEQYF.

There are many counts of this clonotype. The rearrangement uses TRBV10-3 and TRBJ1-2, with D uncertain. This CDR3 has 13 residues. Trimming took off 7 bases at V and 8 bases at J, with 17 bases between the two ends. Germline-derived CDR1 and CDR2 are ENHRY and SYGVKD. The CDR3 DNA is TGTGCCATCACCTCGGGCCCCGAGAGCGGCTACACCTTC. Its protein is CAITSGPESGYTF.

There are many counts of this clonotype. The V call is TRBV20-1, the J call TRBJ2-4; D unresolved. V dropped 0 bases and J dropped 1 base, with 4 bases sitting between them. From germline, CDR1 is DFQATT and CDR2 SNEGSKA (reference sequence). This CDR3 is built from 13 residues. As DNA, the CDR3 is TGCAGTGCTAGAGAGGGGGCCAAAAACATTCAGTACTTC. Amino acids: CSAREGAKNIQYF.

For the CDR3, the DNA is TGCGCCAGCACCGGACAGGGGGCGAACACTGAAGCTTTCTTT. Translating it yields CASTGQGANTEAFF. The J gene is TRBJ1-1, the V gene TRBV10-2; TRBD1 matches 11 bases. V lost 7 bases and J lost 1; bases outside the gene matches: 2. This CDR3 spans 14 amino acids. Germline V gives CDR1 WSHSY, CDR2 SAAADI.